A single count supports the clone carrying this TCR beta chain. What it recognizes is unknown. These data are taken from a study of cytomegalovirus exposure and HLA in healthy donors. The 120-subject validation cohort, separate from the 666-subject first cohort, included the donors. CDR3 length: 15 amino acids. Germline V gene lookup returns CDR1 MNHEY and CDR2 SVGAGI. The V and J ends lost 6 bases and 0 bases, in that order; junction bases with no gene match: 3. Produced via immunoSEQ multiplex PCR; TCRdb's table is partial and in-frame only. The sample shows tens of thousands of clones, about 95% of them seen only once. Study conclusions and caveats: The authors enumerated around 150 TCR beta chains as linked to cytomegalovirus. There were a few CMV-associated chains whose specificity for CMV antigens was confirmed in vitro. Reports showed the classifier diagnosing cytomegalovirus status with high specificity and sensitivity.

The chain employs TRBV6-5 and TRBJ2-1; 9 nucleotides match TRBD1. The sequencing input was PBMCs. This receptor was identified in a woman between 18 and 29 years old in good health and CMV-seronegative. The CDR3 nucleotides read TGTGCCAGCAGGTCGGACAGGGGCTCCTACAATGAGCAGTTCTTC. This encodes CASRSDRGSYNEQFF.